This T cell receptor (beta chain) was sequenced for a study of T cell responses to AZD1222 COVID-19 vaccine. Study-level information: Both about-4-week and about-12-week second-dose recipients were combined. Study-wide results and limits: Donors, mostly white British, included more females; clonal diversity was possibly underestimated. At baseline, just six AZD1222 recipients tested seropositive. As reported, nearly half of all spike-specific TCRs target variant regions that are unmutated.

A note on this clone: Its target is not known.

The protocol was immunoSEQ multiplex PCR, while the TCRdb copy is restricted to in-frame clones and leaves out a portion. This sample has 120,000 or so clones; 80% to 90% occur once, and the top ten carry approximately 3.1%. Per germline, CDR1 MNHEY and CDR2 SMNVEV (reference sequence). The trim removed 5 bases at V and 4 bases at J, leaving 7 bases unmatched. The length of the CDR3 is 14 residues. The source material was peripheral blood, sampled on day 0 of AZD1222 vaccination. The chain has TRBV27 and TRBJ1-1; 7 nucleotides agree with TRBD1. This clonotype was obtained from an adult in good health. This CDR3 is CASSQQGKGTEAFF. The CDR3 DNA follows: TGTGCCAGCAGTCAACAGGGGAAGGGCACTGAAGCTTTCTTT.